This T cell receptor beta chain comes out of a study of OX40 agonist ivuxolimab in advanced cancers. This clone was picked up one time. Its antigen is unidentified. TCRdb's copy holds only in-frame clones and misses some; the assay was immunoSEQ multiplex PCR. The table includes about 11,000 clones, roughly 82% detected once. Study-level results: Within 6 weeks, CD4+ and CD8+ blood T cells expanded clonally at 0.1 to 3.0 mg/kg. Antigen specificity of clonally expanded peripheral T cells was not established.

This CDR3 is built from 12 residues. The V gene's germline CDR1 is MNHEY and CDR2 SMNVEV (reference sequence). Losses at the gene ends were 1 base for V and 6 bases for J; bases not matched to a gene: 0. The sequenced sample was CD4+ or CD8+ T cells sorted from blood, obtained in a trial of the OX40 agonist ivuxolimab. The chain uses TRBV27 and TRBJ2-7, with 7 bases identical to TRBD2. The clonotype comes from an adult with an advanced solid tumor such as melanoma, head and neck, liver or kidney cancer. The CDR3 region has the DNA TGTGCCAGCAGTTTATGGGGGGGCGAGCAGTACTTC. Its translation is CASSLWGGEQYF.